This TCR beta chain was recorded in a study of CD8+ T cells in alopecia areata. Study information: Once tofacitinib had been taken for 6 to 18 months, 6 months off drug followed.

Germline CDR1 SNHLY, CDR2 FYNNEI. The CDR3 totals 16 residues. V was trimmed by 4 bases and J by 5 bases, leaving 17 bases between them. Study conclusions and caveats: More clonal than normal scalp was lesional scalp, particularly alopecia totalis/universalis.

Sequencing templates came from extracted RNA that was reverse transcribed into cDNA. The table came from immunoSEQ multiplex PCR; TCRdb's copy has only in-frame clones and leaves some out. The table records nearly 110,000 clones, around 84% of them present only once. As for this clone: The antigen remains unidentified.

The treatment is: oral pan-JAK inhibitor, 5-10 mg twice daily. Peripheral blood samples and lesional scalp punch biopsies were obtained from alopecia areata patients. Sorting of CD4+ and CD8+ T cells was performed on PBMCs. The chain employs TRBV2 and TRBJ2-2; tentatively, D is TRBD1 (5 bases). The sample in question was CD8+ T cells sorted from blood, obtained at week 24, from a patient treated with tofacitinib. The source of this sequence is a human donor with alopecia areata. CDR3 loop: CASSGSGKVETGELFF. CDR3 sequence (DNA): TGTGCCAGCAGTGGATCAGGGAAGGTTGAGACCGGGGAGCTGTTTTTT.